A single sample gave rise to the 2 T cell receptor beta chains below, sequenced in a study of T cell responses to AZD1222 COVID-19 vaccine. Clones were sequenced by immunoSEQ multiplex PCR, and TCRdb holds only the in-frame ones, with some missing. The top ten hold 1.5% to 2% of the sample, which has about 170,000 clones, roughly 90% seen once. Specimen: peripheral blood, collected on day 0 of AZD1222 vaccination. The receptor set was obtained from an adult in good health.

The chain employs TRBV19 and TRBJ1-6; the match to TRBD1 covers 7 bases. V was clipped by 5 bases and J by 7 bases; unmatched bases: 8. This CDR3 has 15 residues. Germline V gene lookup returns CDR1 LNHDA and CDR2 SQIVND (reference sequence). The DNA for the CDR3 is TGTGCCAGTAGTTCGTCCGGGACAGTAAATTCACCCCTCCACTTT. As protein: CASSSSGTVNSPLHF.

The chain links TRBV6-5 to TRBJ1-2; possible D gene TRBD1, 5 bases. CDR3 length: 15 amino acids. The V end lost 0 bases, the J end lost 6 bases, and 14 bases lay between the germline ends. CDR1 is MNHEY, CDR2 SVGAGI, per germline. DNA for the CDR3: TGTGCCAGCAGTTACTCGGGGAGACAGACTAATGGCTACACCTTC. It is translated as CASSYSGRQTNGYTF.